These T cell receptor beta chains were read from a single sample in a study of T cells in Graves' hyperthyroidism and ophthalmopathy. MiXCR was run by TCRdb on the multiplex PCR reads, yielding one entry per CDR3 protein. The sample includes 500,000 to 700,000 distinct CDR3 sequences, roughly a sixth of them seen just once. Sequenced: blood. These receptors all come from a woman between 18 and 29 years old with Graves' hyperthyroidism. Each CDR3 is given with its conserved first and last residue. Each record gives: J gene, V gene, CDR3 protein.

j_gene: TRBJ1-6; v_gene: TRBV5-1; CDR3aa: CASSRTGGDSPLHF
j_gene: TRBJ1-2; v_gene: TRBV20-1; CDR3aa: CSAYGNDGYTF
j_gene: TRBJ2-2; v_gene: TRBV5-1; CDR3aa: CASTTTGAQTGELFF
j_gene: TRBJ1-1; v_gene: TRBV4-3; CDR3aa: CASSQEPDRGGWTEAFF
j_gene: TRBJ1-2; v_gene: TRBV5-1; CDR3aa: CASSLEVTYGYTF
j_gene: TRBJ2-7; v_gene: TRBV6-2/TRBV6-3; CDR3aa: CASSYSDSSEQYF
j_gene: TRBJ1-2; v_gene: TRBV13; CDR3aa: CASSTPGSGYTF
j_gene: TRBJ1-5; v_gene: TRBV2; CDR3aa: CASSENSFNQPQHF
j_gene: TRBJ2-3; v_gene: TRBV24-1; CDR3aa: CATSDRPPPDTQYF
j_gene: TRBJ1-1; v_gene: TRBV19; CDR3aa: CASSITGVATEAFF
j_gene: TRBJ2-2; v_gene: TRBV29-1; CDR3aa: CSVRQGGGTGELFF
j_gene: TRBJ2-3; v_gene: TRBV5-1; CDR3aa: CASRWTSGSRTDTQYF
j_gene: TRBJ2-3; v_gene: TRBV20-1; CDR3aa: CSATLAGGSTDTQYF
j_gene: TRBJ1-2; v_gene: TRBV7-9; CDR3aa: CASTPLRVGYGYTF
j_gene: TRBJ2-5; v_gene: TRBV5-1; CDR3aa: CASSLWGHNQETQYF
j_gene: TRBJ1-1; v_gene: TRBV6-1; CDR3aa: CASSFGSGTEAFF
j_gene: TRBJ2-1; v_gene: TRBV6-2/TRBV6-3; CDR3aa: CAILAGDNEQFF
j_gene: TRBJ2-1; v_gene: TRBV12-3/TRBV12-4; CDR3aa: CASIPPPLRGGRYNEQFF
j_gene: TRBJ2-5; v_gene: TRBV10-3; CDR3aa: CAISAGTGGTETQYF
j_gene: TRBJ1-2; v_gene: TRBV19; CDR3aa: CASSIGSGSNYGYTF
j_gene: TRBJ1-2; v_gene: TRBV20-1; CDR3aa: CSARGGPGYTF
j_gene: TRBJ2-1; v_gene: TRBV4-1; CDR3aa: CASSQGKGSSYNEQFF
j_gene: TRBJ2-5; v_gene: TRBV7-3; CDR3aa: CASSLTREETQYF
j_gene: TRBJ1-2; v_gene: TRBV6-1; CDR3aa: CASSSDDYGYTF
j_gene: TRBJ2-3; v_gene: TRBV7-2; CDR3aa: CASSLSGGAVDTQYF
j_gene: TRBJ1-6; v_gene: TRBV12-3/TRBV12-4; CDR3aa: CASSLNQGVTLHF
j_gene: TRBJ1-1; v_gene: TRBV29-1; CDR3aa: CSVKGYRGGEGTEAFF
j_gene: TRBJ2-2; v_gene: TRBV13; CDR3aa: CASSLTTSGELFF
j_gene: TRBJ2-7; v_gene: TRBV4-1; CDR3aa: CASSQGPGTPAYEQYF
j_gene: TRBJ2-7; v_gene: TRBV7-2; CDR3aa: CASSLSDGSYEQYF
j_gene: TRBJ2-5; v_gene: TRBV7-9; CDR3aa: CASSRAGQQETQYF
j_gene: TRBJ2-3; v_gene: TRBV11-2; CDR3aa: CASSLVQGQFTDTQYF
j_gene: TRBJ1-1; v_gene: TRBV20-1; CDR3aa: CSAMVLRRAFF
j_gene: TRBJ2-5; v_gene: TRBV10-2; CDR3aa: CASSGGGYQETQYF
j_gene: TRBJ1-4; v_gene: TRBV5-1; CDR3aa: CASSNGQGNEKLFF
j_gene: TRBJ2-5; v_gene: TRBV20-1; CDR3aa: CSARGPFQETQYF
j_gene: TRBJ2-3; v_gene: TRBV3-1; CDR3aa: CASSQSALGNTDTQYF
j_gene: TRBJ2-2; v_gene: TRBV20-1; CDR3aa: CSARDWDQGAGELFF
j_gene: TRBJ1-1; v_gene: TRBV19; CDR3aa: CASSHRGMNTEAFF
j_gene: TRBJ2-5; v_gene: TRBV5-1; CDR3aa: CASSLAGLAGETQYF
j_gene: TRBJ2-5; v_gene: TRBV20-1; CDR3aa: CSARNNGEYQETQYF
j_gene: TRBJ1-4; v_gene: TRBV20-1; CDR3aa: CGAGTGRNEKLFF
j_gene: TRBJ1-1; v_gene: TRBV20-1; CDR3aa: CSARGRDTEAFF
j_gene: TRBJ2-3; v_gene: TRBV5-1; CDR3aa: CASSLVGTSGTGQYF
j_gene: TRBJ2-5; v_gene: TRBV13; CDR3aa: CASSFGAGGEEETQYF
j_gene: TRBJ1-1; v_gene: TRBV6-1; CDR3aa: CASSDLTGTKANTEAFF